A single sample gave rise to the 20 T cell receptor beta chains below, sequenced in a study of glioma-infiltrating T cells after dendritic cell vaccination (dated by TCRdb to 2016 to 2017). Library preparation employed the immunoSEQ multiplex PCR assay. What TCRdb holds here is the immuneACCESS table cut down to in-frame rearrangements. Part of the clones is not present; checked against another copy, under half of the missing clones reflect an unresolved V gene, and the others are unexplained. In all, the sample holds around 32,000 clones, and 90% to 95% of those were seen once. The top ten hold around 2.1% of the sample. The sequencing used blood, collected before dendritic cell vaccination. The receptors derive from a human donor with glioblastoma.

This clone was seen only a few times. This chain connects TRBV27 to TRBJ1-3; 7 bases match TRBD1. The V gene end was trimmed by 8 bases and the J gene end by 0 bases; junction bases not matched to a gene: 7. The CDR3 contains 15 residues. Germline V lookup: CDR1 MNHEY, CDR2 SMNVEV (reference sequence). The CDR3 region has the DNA TGTGCCAGCTGGCAAGGGGGCGCCTCTGGAAACACCATATATTTT. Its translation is CASWQGGASGNTIYF.

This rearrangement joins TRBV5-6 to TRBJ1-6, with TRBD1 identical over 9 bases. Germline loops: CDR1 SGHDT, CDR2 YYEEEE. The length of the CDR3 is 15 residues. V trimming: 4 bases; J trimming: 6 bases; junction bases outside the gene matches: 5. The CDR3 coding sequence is TGTGCCAGCAGCGTGGGACAGGGCCTTAATTCACCCCTCCACTTT. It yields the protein CASSVGQGLNSPLHF. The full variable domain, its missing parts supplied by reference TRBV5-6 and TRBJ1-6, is DAGVTQSPTHLIKTRGQQVTLRCSPKSGHDTVSWYQQALGQGPQFIFQYYEEEERQRGNFPDRFSGHQFPNYSSELNVNALLLGDSALYLCASSVGQGLNSPLHFGNGTRLTVT.

DNA of the CDR3: TGTGCCAGTAGGATGGGGGGGGTACAAGAGACCCAGTACTTC. It is translated as CASRMGGVQETQYF. V is TRBV19 and J is TRBJ2-5, with 7 bases matching TRBD2. Trimming cost V 6 bases and J 2 bases; bases outside gene matches: 6. Germline CDR1 reads LNHDA; CDR2 reads SQIVND (reference sequence). The CDR3 loop spans 14 amino acids.

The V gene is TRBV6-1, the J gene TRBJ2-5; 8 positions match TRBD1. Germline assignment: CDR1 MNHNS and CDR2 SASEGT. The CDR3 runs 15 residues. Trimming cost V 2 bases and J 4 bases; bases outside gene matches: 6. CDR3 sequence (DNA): TGTGCCAGCAGTGAAAGCGCAGGGGGCGTAGAGACCCAGTACTTC. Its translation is CASSESAGGVETQYF.

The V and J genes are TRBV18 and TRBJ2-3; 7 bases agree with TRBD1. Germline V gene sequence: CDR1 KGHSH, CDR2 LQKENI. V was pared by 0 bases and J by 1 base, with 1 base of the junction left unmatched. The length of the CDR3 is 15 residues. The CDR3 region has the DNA TGTGCCAGCTCACCACCTACAGGGGGCACAGATACGCAGTATTTT. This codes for CASSPPTGGTDTQYF.

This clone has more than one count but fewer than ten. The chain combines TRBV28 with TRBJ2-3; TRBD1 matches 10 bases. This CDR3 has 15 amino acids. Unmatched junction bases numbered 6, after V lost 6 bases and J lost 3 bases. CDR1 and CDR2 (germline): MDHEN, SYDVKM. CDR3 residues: CASSATGGGTDTQYF. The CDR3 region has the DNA TGTGCCAGCAGCGCGACAGGGGGCGGAACAGATACGCAGTATTTT.

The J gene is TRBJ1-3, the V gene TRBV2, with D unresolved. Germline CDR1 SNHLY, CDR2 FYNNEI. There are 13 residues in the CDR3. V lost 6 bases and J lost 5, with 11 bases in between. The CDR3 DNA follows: TGTGCCAGCAGCGACATGTGGCGAAACACCATATATTTT. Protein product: CASSDMWRNTIYF.

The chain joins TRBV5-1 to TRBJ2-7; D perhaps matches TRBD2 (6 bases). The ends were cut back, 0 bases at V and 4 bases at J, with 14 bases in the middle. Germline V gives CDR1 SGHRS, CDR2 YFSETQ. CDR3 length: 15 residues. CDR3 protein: CASSLEGPGGYEQYF. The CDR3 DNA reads TGCGCCAGCAGCTTGGAGGGACCCGGAGGGTACGAGCAGTACTTC.

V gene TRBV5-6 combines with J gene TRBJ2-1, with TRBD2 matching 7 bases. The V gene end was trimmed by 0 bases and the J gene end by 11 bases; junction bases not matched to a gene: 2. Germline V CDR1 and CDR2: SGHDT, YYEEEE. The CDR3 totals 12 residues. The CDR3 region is CASSLAGLKQFF. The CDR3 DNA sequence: TGTGCCAGCAGCTTGGCGGGACTAAAGCAGTTCTTC.

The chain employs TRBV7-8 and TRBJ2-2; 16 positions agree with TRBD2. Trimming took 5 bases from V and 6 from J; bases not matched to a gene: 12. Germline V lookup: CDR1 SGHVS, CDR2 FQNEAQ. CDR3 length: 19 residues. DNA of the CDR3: TGTGCCAGCAGCCTAGGTCTGGGACTAGCGGGGGGGCCCTCCGGGGAGCTGTTTTTT. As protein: CASSLGLGLAGGPSGELFF.

For the CDR3, the DNA is TGTGCCAGCAGTTACATCCCGACAGGGGGCGAGAACACCATATATTTT. It encodes CASSYIPTGGENTIYF. The chain uses TRBV6-5 and TRBJ1-3; TRBD1 agrees at 10 bases. V trimming: 2 bases; J trimming: 7 bases; junction bases outside the gene matches: 8. The length of the CDR3 is 16 residues. Germline V CDR1 and CDR2: MNHEY, SVGAGI.

The DNA of the CDR3 is TGCGCCAGCAGTCCCGGGGCTGAAGCTTTCTTT. This codes for CASSPGAEAFF. The V gene is TRBV23-1, the J gene TRBJ1-1, with D uncertain. TRBV23-1 has ORF status, its function being uncertain. The V end was cut by 4 bases, the J end by 6 bases, with 6 bases between. The CDR3 covers 11 residues.

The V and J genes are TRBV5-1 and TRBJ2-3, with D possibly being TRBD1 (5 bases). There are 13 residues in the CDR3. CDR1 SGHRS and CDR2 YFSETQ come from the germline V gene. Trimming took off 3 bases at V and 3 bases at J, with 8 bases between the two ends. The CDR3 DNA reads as TGCGCCAGCAGCTCTCAGGGTACAGATACGCAGTATTTT. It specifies CASSSQGTDTQYF.

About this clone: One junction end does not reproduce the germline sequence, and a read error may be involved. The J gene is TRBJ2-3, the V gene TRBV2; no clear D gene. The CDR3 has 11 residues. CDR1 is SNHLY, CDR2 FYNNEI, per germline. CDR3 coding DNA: TGTGCCAGCAAAGTTACAGATACACAGTATTTT. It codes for CASKVTDTQYF.

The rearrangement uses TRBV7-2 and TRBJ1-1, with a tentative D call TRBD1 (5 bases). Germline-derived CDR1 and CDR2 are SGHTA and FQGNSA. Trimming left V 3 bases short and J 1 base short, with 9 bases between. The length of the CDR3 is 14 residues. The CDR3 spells CASSFNGGNTEAFF. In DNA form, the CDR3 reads TGTGCCAGCAGCTTCAACGGGGGGAACACTGAAGCTTTCTTT.

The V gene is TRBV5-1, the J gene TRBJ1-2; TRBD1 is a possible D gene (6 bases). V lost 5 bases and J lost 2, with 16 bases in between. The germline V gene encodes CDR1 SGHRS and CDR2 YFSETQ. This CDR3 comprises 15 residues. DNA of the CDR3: TGCGCCAGCAGTTATTCGGAACAGGGAAACTATGGCTACACCTTC. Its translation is CASSYSEQGNYGYTF.

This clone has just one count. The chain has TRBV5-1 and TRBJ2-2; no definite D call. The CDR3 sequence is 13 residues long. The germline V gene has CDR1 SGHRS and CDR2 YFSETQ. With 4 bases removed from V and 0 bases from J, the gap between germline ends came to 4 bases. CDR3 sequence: CASSHSNTGELFF. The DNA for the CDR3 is TGCGCCAGCAGCCATTCGAACACCGGGGAGCTGTTTTTT.

The CDR3 DNA sequence: TGTGCCAGCAGTGGGCGCCAGCTGGGGCGATTTAATTCACCCCTCCACTTT. Translation gives CASSGRQLGRFNSPLHF. V and J are TRBV6-1 and TRBJ1-6; TRBD1 is a possible D gene (5 bases). CDR1 and CDR2 (germline): MNHNS, SASEGT. This CDR3 contains 17 residues. V was clipped by 4 bases and J by 6 bases, with 19 bases between them.

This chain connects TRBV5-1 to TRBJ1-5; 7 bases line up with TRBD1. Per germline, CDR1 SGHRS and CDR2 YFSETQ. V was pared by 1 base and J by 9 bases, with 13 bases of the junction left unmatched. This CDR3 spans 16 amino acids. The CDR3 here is CASSLSGQTASGPQHF. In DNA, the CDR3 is TGCGCCAGCAGCTTGTCGGGACAGACCGCTTCGGGGCCCCAGCATTTT.

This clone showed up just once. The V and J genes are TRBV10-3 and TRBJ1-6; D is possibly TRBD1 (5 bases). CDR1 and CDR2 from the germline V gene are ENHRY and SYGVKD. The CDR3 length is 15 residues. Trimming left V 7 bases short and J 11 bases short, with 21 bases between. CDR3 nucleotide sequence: TGTGCCATCATTAACAGGTATCCGTTTGATACACCCCTCCACTTT. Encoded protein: CAIINRYPFDTPLHF.